This TCR beta chain was observed in a study of blood T cell repertoires in COVID-19. The data were produced by immunoSEQ multiplex PCR, yet TCRdb's version contains in-frame clones alone and is incomplete. This table has some 190,000 clones, more than 80% appearing once. Germline loops: CDR1 SQVTM, CDR2 ANQGSEA. The V and J ends lost 2 bases and 0 bases, in that order; junction bases with no gene match: 15. CDR3 length equals 20 residues. The gene calls are TRBV29-1 and TRBJ2-7, with TRBD2 identical over 14 bases. This clonotype originated in a woman in her thirties or forties with COVID-19, enrolled during active disease. Source material: peripheral blood. The chain's CDR3 is CSVELEIAGLAGAISYEQYF. CDR3 nucleotide sequence: TGCAGCGTTGAACTTGAGATCGCGGGACTAGCGGGAGCAATCTCCTACGAGCAGTACTTC.